The 8 T cell receptor beta chains below were found in one sample sequenced in a study of blood T cell repertoires in COVID-19. Method: immunoSEQ multiplex PCR; TCRdb's copy keeps in-frame clones and lacks some. The table lists 150,000 to 190,000 clones, about nine tenths of them singletons. The material sequenced was peripheral blood. These receptors were obtained from a woman aged 70-85 years with acute or convalescent COVID-19.

This chain uses TRBV19 with TRBJ1-1; a possible D gene is TRBD1 (6 bases). This CDR3 is 22 amino acids long. Trimming cost V 2 bases and J 0 bases, with 31 bases left between them. CDR1 is LNHDA and CDR2 is SQIVND in the germline V gene (reference sequence). The CDR3 coding sequence is TGTGCCAGTAGTATACTGGCTTCGGGGGGCCTTAGTCACGTACCTATGAACACTGAAGCTTTCTTT. Translation gives CASSILASGGLSHVPMNTEAFF.

This chain uses TRBV15 with TRBJ2-1; tentative D call: TRBD1 (5 bases). This CDR3 has 15 amino acids. The ends were cut back, 3 bases at V and 3 bases at J, with 12 bases in the middle. Germline values: CDR1 LNHNV, CDR2 YYDKDF (reference sequence). The CDR3 here is CATSSSQGSYNEQFF. As DNA, the CDR3 is TGTGCCACCAGCAGTTCCCAGGGTAGCTACAATGAGCAGTTCTTC.

The chain employs TRBV2 and TRBJ2-7; no reliable D call. The germline V and J ends were trimmed by 0 bases and 11 bases, with 14 bases remaining between them. CDR1 SNHLY and CDR2 FYNNEI come from the germline V gene. The CDR3 sequence is 13 residues long. Here the CDR3 reads CASSEALRSLEYV. The CDR3 DNA sequence: TGTGCCAGCAGTGAAGCGCTTAGGAGCCTAGAGTACGTC.

V and J are TRBV3-1 (or the pseudogene TRBV3-2) and TRBJ2-7; 9 bases map to TRBD1. The CDR3 is made up of 14 amino acids. Germline V gene data show CDR1 as LGHDT and CDR2 as YNNKEL (reference sequence). Trimming took 4 bases from V and 5 from J; bases not matched to a gene: 6. The CDR3: CASSRGTGNHEQYF. CDR3 DNA sequence: TGTGCCAGCAGCCGAGGGACAGGGAACCACGAGCAGTACTTC.

The chain links TRBV28 to TRBJ2-2; 8 bases align to TRBD1. The germline CDR1 and CDR2 sequences are MDHEN and SYDVKM. The CDR3 is 16 amino acids. The junction had 4 bases not matched to a gene; V was cut back by 3 bases and J by 1 base. CDR3 amino acids: CASSFLGQGNTGELFF. The CDR3 DNA is TGTGCCAGCAGTTTTTTAGGACAGGGGAACACCGGGGAGCTGTTTTTT.

The V and J genes are TRBV5-6 and TRBJ2-5; tentative D call: TRBD1 (5 bases). Trimming removed 4 bases at V and 3 bases at J, with 13 bases between. The CDR3 loop spans 14 amino acids. The V gene's germline CDR1 is SGHDT and CDR2 YYEEEE. The CDR3 DNA reads TGTGCCAGCAGCCCCCGCGCCAGGGAAGAGACCCAGTACTTC. Encoded protein: CASSPRAREETQYF.

This clone was seen just once. This chain connects TRBV6-5 to TRBJ1-3; D remains ambiguous. Trimming left V 4 bases short and J 7 bases short, with 8 bases between. CDR1 and CDR2 (germline): MNHEY, SVGAGI. The CDR3 loop spans 12 amino acids. CDR3 in DNA: TGTGCCAGCAGTTCCGGGAGGAACACCATATATTTT. Translating it yields CASSSGRNTIYF.

The genes are TRBV5-1 and TRBJ1-5; D gene unclear. Germline values: CDR1 SGHRS, CDR2 YFSETQ. Trimming left V 5 bases short and J 3 bases short, with 9 bases between. This CDR3 region has 13 residues. CDR3 sequence reads: CASRQDNNQPQHF. As DNA, the CDR3 is TGCGCCAGCAGACAAGACAACAATCAGCCCCAGCATTTT.